These 15 T cell receptor beta chains were sequenced from one sample in a study of OX40 agonist ivuxolimab in advanced cancers. Generated by immunoSEQ multiplex PCR, the TCRdb table keeps only in-frame clones and is missing some. The data show about 33,000 clones, around 90% seen once. This sample comprised CD4+ or CD8+ T cells sorted from blood, obtained in a trial of the OX40 agonist ivuxolimab. The receptors derive from an adult with an advanced solid tumor such as melanoma, head and neck, liver or kidney cancer.

This clone has only a few counts. The chain is built from TRBV4-1 and TRBJ2-7; 9 bases are shared with TRBD1. The CDR3 has 15 residues. The germline CDR1 and CDR2 sequences are MGHRA and YSYEKL. Trimming cost V 2 bases and J 2 bases; bases outside gene matches: 4. The CDR3 DNA follows: TGCGCCAGCAGCCAACCGGGACAGGGCACCTACGAGCAGTACTTC. The encoded protein is CASSQPGQGTYEQYF.

J is TRBJ1-4 and V is TRBV11-2, with a weak D call TRBD1 (6 bases). Trimming removed 1 base from V and 4 bases from J, with 10 bases in between. The CDR3 loop spans 15 amino acids. Germline values: CDR1 SGHAT, CDR2 FQNNGV. The CDR3 sequence is CASSLGTAGNEKLFF. For the CDR3, the DNA is TGTGCCAGCAGCTTAGGGACAGCGGGTAATGAAAAACTGTTTTTT.

The chain recombines TRBV7-6 with TRBJ2-1; 7 bases line up with TRBD2. Per germline, CDR1 SGHVS and CDR2 FNYEAQ. The CDR3 consists of 14 residues. The V gene end was trimmed by 2 bases and the J gene end by 5 bases; junction bases not matched to a gene: 3. The CDR3 sequence: CASSLWRENNEQFF. The DNA for the CDR3 is TGTGCCAGCAGCTTATGGCGGGAGAACAATGAGCAGTTCTTC.

This rearrangement joins TRBV27 to TRBJ1-2, with 10 bases fitting TRBD1. Germline CDR1 reads MNHEY; CDR2 reads SMNVEV (reference sequence). This CDR3 is 14 amino acids long. Trimming cost V 6 bases and J 7 bases; bases outside gene matches: 8. For the CDR3, the DNA is TGTGCCAGCAGAGAGATCGGGACAGGGGCTGGCTACACCTTC. Translating it yields CASREIGTGAGYTF.

This clone showed up just once. The chain couples TRBV5-1 to TRBJ2-2; 14 positions match TRBD2. Germline V lookup: CDR1 SGHRS, CDR2 YFSETQ. Trimming took 2 bases from V and 4 from J; bases not matched to a gene: 1. The CDR3 has 16 residues. This CDR3 reads CASSFGLAGGTGELFF. DNA for the CDR3: TGCGCCAGCAGCTTCGGACTAGCGGGAGGCACCGGGGAGCTGTTTTTT.

The chain couples TRBV30 to TRBJ1-1; perhaps TRBD1 as D (6 bases). CDR1 and CDR2 (germline): GTSNPN, SVGIG (reference sequence). CDR3 length: 15 amino acids. Trimming left V 0 bases short and J 5 bases short, with 16 bases between. CDR3 DNA sequence: TGTGCCTGGAGTGTACGGGGGCAGGGGAGGACTGAAGCTTTCTTT. It translates to CAWSVRGQGRTEAFF.

This sequence joins TRBV5-6 and TRBJ1-3, with TRBD1 matching over 7 bases. The germline CDR1 and CDR2 sequences are SGHDT and YYEEEE. CDR3 length equals 18 residues. After removal of 4 bases from V and 0 bases from J, the junction contained 13 bases not matched to a gene. CDR3 DNA: TGTGCCAGCAGCCGACAGGGTACGTCGTGGGTCTCTGGAAACACCATATATTTT. Its translation: CASSRQGTSWVSGNTIYF. Full variable domain (outside the CDR3, taken from reference TRBV5-6 and TRBJ1-3): DAGVTQSPTHLIKTRGQQVTLRCSPKSGHDTVSWYQQALGQGPQFIFQYYEEEERQRGNFPDRFSGHQFPNYSSELNVNALLLGDSALYLCASSRQGTSWVSGNTIYFGEGSWLTVV.

The chain links TRBV19 to TRBJ2-3, with D possibly TRBD1 on 7 matching bases. Germline V gene data show CDR1 as LNHDA and CDR2 as SQIVND (reference sequence). The CDR3 consists of 15 residues. Trimming stripped 0 bases from V and 7 bases from J, with 14 bases between. CDR3 in amino acids: CASSIDLGGGNTQYF. The CDR3 coding sequence is TGTGCCAGTAGTATAGATCTCGGAGGGGGCAATACGCAGTATTTT.

V gene TRBV19 combines with J gene TRBJ2-1; no clear D. Germline CDR1 LNHDA, CDR2 SQIVND (reference sequence). V gave up 7 bases and J gave up 7 bases, with 17 bases separating them. The CDR3 extends over 14 amino acids. The chain's CDR3 is CASNSGSTWNEQFF. The CDR3 nucleotides read TGTGCCAGTAATTCCGGGTCTACCTGGAATGAGCAGTTCTTC.

The chain is built from TRBV6-5 and TRBJ1-2; 9 nucleotides match TRBD1. CDR1 and CDR2 (germline): MNHEY, SVGAGI. The length of the CDR3 is 12 residues. The V gene end was trimmed by 6 bases and the J gene end by 8 bases; junction bases not matched to a gene: 4. CDR3 region: CASRRTGAGYTF. In DNA form, the CDR3 reads TGTGCCAGCAGACGGACAGGGGCCGGCTACACCTTC.

The CDR3 here is CASSAMWSSYNEQFF. The CDR3, as DNA: TGTGCCAGCAGTGCAATGTGGAGCTCCTACAATGAGCAGTTCTTC. The chain has TRBV6-1 and TRBJ2-1; D ambiguous. Trimming took 4 bases from V and 0 from J, leaving 10 bases between them. The germline gives CDR1 MNHNS, CDR2 SASEGT. The length of the CDR3 is 15 residues.

The chain joins TRBV7-3 to TRBJ2-5; 10 bases line up with TRBD2. The CDR3 totals 14 residues. The germline CDR1 and CDR2 sequences are SGHTA and FQGTGA. V lost 5 bases to trimming and J lost 5 bases; unmatched junction nucleotides: 5. This CDR3 is CASSKRGGLETQYF. In nucleotides, the CDR3 is TGTGCCAGCAGCAAGCGGGGGGGCCTGGAGACCCAGTACTTC.

V usage is TRBV11-1 and J usage is TRBJ2-6, with a tentative D call TRBD2 (5 bases). The CDR3 runs to 15 residues. V lost 4 bases to trimming and J lost 2 bases, with 9 bases between them. Germline CDR1 and CDR2: SGHAT and FQDESV (reference sequence). As DNA, the CDR3 is TGTGCCAGCAGCTCAGAGGGAGCTGGGGCCAACGTCCTGACTTTC. Its translation is CASSSEGAGANVLTF.

V and J are TRBV28 and TRBJ2-1; 9 nucleotides match TRBD1. There are 15 residues in the CDR3. The trim removed 5 bases at V and 4 bases at J, leaving 6 bases unmatched. Germline-derived CDR1 and CDR2 are MDHEN and SYDVKM. CDR3 residues: CASSLIGTGYNEQFF. The CDR3 nucleotides are TGTGCCAGCAGTCTGATCGGGACAGGGTACAATGAGCAGTTCTTC.

This rearrangement joins TRBV5-1 to TRBJ1-2; 9 bases align to TRBD1. The ends lost 4 bases at V and 3 bases at J; junction bases unmatched: 4. This CDR3 is 14 amino acids long. The germline V gene has CDR1 SGHRS and CDR2 YFSETQ. DNA for the CDR3: TGCGCCAGCAGCGGCGACAGGGGGGACTATGGCTACACCTTC. This codes for CASSGDRGDYGYTF.